The 8 T cell receptor beta chains given below trace back to one sample, sequenced in a study of CD8+ T cells in alopecia areata. Reverse transcription of extracted RNA yielded cDNA, which provided the sequencing template. Some clones are missing from TCRdb's copy, which holds only in-frame ones; the method was immunoSEQ multiplex PCR. This table has 190,000 or so clones, around 60% appearing once. Treatment noted: oral pan-JAK inhibitor, 5-10 mg twice daily. Source: CD8+ T cells sorted from blood, taken at week 24, from a patient treated with tofacitinib. These receptors originate from a human donor with alopecia areata.

The genes are TRBV19 and TRBJ1-3; no definite D call. This CDR3 has 15 amino acids. Trimming pared 4 bases from V and 0 bases from J, leaving 10 bases between. The germline gives CDR1 LNHDA, CDR2 SQIVND (reference sequence). The CDR3 loop is CASSTKGLSGNTIYF. CDR3 sequence (DNA): TGTGCCAGTAGTACAAAAGGGCTCTCTGGAAACACCATATATTTT.

The V and J genes are TRBV9 and TRBJ2-7; maybe TRBD1 (6 bases). Trimming pared 0 bases from V and 2 bases from J, leaving 12 bases between. Germline CDR1 is SGDLS and CDR2 is YYNGEE. The CDR3 contains 15 residues. CDR3 DNA sequence: TGTGCCAGCAGCGTAGATGGGGGCCCAACCTACGAGCAGTACTTC. This encodes CASSVDGGPTYEQYF. Full variable domain (outside the CDR3, taken from reference TRBV9 and TRBJ2-7): DSGVTQTPKHLITATGQRVTLRCSPRSGDLSVYWYQQSLDQGLQFLIQYYNGEERAKGNILERFSAQQFPDLHSELNLSSLELGDSALYFCASSVDGGPTYEQYFGPGTRLTVT.

This clone has only one observation. This chain links TRBV4-1 with TRBJ2-5; D is uncertain. V lost 2 bases, J lost 5 bases, and 18 bases lay in between. Germline loops: CDR1 MGHRA, CDR2 YSYEKL. This CDR3 spans 16 amino acids. The CDR3 DNA follows: TGCGCCAGCAGCCAATTAGTCGAGCGCCGTTGGGAGACCCAGTACTTC. Translation gives CASSQLVERRWETQYF.

Notes on this clone: Distinct nucleotide sequences in the sample also encode this CDR3. The chain combines TRBV5-6 with TRBJ2-7; D unresolved. This CDR3 comprises 13 residues. Trimming took 5 bases from V and 4 from J, leaving 13 bases between them. The germline gives CDR1 SGHDT, CDR2 YYEEEE. This CDR3 is CASSAGSSYEQYF. The CDR3 DNA is TGTGCCAGCAGTGCCGGGTCTTCGTACGAGCAGTACTTC.

This clone showed up just a few times. V and J are TRBV29-1 and TRBJ2-4; possibly TRBD2 for D (5 bases). Germline values: CDR1 SQVTM, CDR2 ANQGSEA. This CDR3 has 16 residues. V was pared by 1 base and J by 0 bases, with 13 bases between. CDR3 DNA sequence: TGCAGCGTTGAAGGTAGCCGGGGAGCAGCCAAAAACATTCAGTACTTC. Translated, it gives CSVEGSRGAAKNIQYF.

The V call is TRBV6-5, the J call TRBJ2-1; 12 bases map to TRBD2. V shed 2 bases, J shed 4 bases, and the junction held 3 bases outside the gene matches. CDR1 is MNHEY, CDR2 SVGAGI, per germline. There are 16 residues in the CDR3. CDR3 DNA sequence: TGTGCCAGCAGTTACGGGACTAGCGGGTTGTACAATGAGCAGTTCTTC. Protein: CASSYGTSGLYNEQFF.

This rearrangement joins TRBV30 to TRBJ2-7; 7 bases are shared with TRBD2. The ends lost 5 bases at V and 3 bases at J; junction bases unmatched: 4. Germline V gives CDR1 GTSNPN, CDR2 SVGIG (reference sequence). This CDR3 is built from 12 residues. The CDR3 loop is CAWAGDFYEQYF. CDR3 DNA: TGTGCCTGGGCGGGGGACTTCTACGAGCAGTACTTC. Together with reference TRBV30 and TRBJ2-7, the CDR3 gives the full variable domain: SQTIHQWPATLVQPVGSPLSLECTVEGTSNPNLYWYRQAAGRGLQLLFYSVGIGQISSEVPQNLSASRPQDRQFILSSKKLLLSDSGFYLCAWAGDFYEQYFGPGTRLTVT.

The chain employs TRBV5-1 and TRBJ2-1; TRBD2 aligns across 8 bases. V dropped 4 bases and J dropped 2; count of bases not matched to a gene: 5. There are 15 residues in the CDR3. Germline lookup yields CDR1 SGHRS and CDR2 YFSETQ. CDR3 amino acids: CASSRDGGAYNEQFF. CDR3 coding DNA: TGCGCCAGCAGCAGAGACGGGGGGGCCTACAATGAGCAGTTCTTC.